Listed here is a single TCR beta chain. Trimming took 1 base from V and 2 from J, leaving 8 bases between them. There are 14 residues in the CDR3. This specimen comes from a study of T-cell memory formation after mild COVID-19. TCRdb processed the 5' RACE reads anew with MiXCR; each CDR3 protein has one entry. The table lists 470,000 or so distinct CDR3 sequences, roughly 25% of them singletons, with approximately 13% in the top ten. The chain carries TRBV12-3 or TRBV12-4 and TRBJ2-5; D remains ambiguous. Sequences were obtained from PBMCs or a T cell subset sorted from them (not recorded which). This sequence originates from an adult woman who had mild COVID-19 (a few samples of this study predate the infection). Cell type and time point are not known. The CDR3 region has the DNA TGTGCCAGCAGTTTAGAATGGGCACAAGAGACCCAGTACTTC. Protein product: CASSLEWAQETQYF.